This T cell receptor (beta chain) was sequenced in a study of blood T cell repertoires in COVID-19. Study-level background: Specimens from acute and convalescent COVID-19 originated in the United States, Italy and Spain. The cDNA or gDNA used as material had been derived from T cells, B-cell-depleted T cells, or PBMCs.

Trimming cost V 5 bases and J 3 bases, with 8 bases left between them. This CDR3 has 12 residues. CDR1 is GTSNPN, CDR2 SVGIG, per germline (reference sequence). Source study methods: Researchers report that nucleated cell counts were estimated from reference gene primer amplification. Sequenced by immunoSEQ multiplex PCR; TCRdb stores in-frame clones only, minus some. The DNA was the basis for D and trimming; V, J and clone size are from that table. The sample has 250,000 or so clones, 89% seen once. The sequence derives from a woman aged 40 to 55 who had recovered from COVID-19. The chain joins TRBV30 to TRBJ1-5; D call uncertain. What was sequenced was peripheral blood. The CDR3 protein is CAWDRDNQPQHF. The DNA of the CDR3 is TGTGCCTGGGACCGCGACAATCAGCCCCAGCATTTT.